These T cell receptor beta chains were read from a single sample in a study of long-term antiretroviral therapy in people with HIV. Here immunoSEQ multiplex PCR was the method, and the copy in TCRdb shows in-frame clones only, minus some. The table lists 15,000 to 20,000 clones, 81% of them singletons, with approximately 8.3% in the top ten. The sample consisted of unsorted PBMCs, taken 0.3 years after starting antiretroviral therapy. These receptors originate from a man between 18 and 35 years old with HIV. CDR3s include the opening cysteine and the closing phenylalanine or tryptophan. D genes are given only for firm matches. Expanded clones get a size class; other rows say once, few or many, or leave the size out.

J,size,D,V,DNA,CDR3
TRBJ2-2,.,.,TRBV2,TGTGCCAGCAGTGAAGTCAGGACGGTGAACACCGGGGAGCTGTTTTTT,CASSEVRTVNTGELFF
TRBJ1-6,.,.,TRBV19,TGTGCCAGTAGTACCTCCGACAGGATGGGTGGTTCACCCCTCCACTTT,CASSTSDRMGGSPLHF
TRBJ2-5,once,.,TRBV7-9,TGTGCCAGCAGCTCCCAGTCAAGGGGCGCGGAGACCCAGTACTTC,CASSSQSRGAETQYF
TRBJ2-3,.,TRBD2,TRBV29-1,TGCAGCGGGAGCGGGGGAAGCACAGATACGCAGTATTTT,CSGSGGSTDTQYF
TRBJ1-1,.,.,TRBV5-1,TGCGCCAGCAGCTTGGTGGAGGGTAACACTGAAGCTTTCTTT,CASSLVEGNTEAFF
TRBJ1-2,once,.,TRBV4-2,TGTGCCAGCAGCCAAGATAGACAGGCGGGGGGCTACACCTTC,CASSQDRQAGGYTF
TRBJ1-3,.,.,TRBV30,TGTGCCTGGACTGGATCCGCTGGAAACACCATATATTTT,CAWTGSAGNTIYF
TRBJ1-5,once,.,TRBV19,TGTGCCAGTAGTATCGAGTCAGGACGCAATCAGCCCCAGCATTTT,CASSIESGRNQPQHF
TRBJ1-5,.,.,TRBV6-6,TGTGCCAGCAGTTACCGCAGGCCCAATCAGCCCCAGCATTTT,CASSYRRPNQPQHF
TRBJ1-3,.,.,TRBV7-8,TGTGCCAGCAGCCGTCCTAGAGTAGGAAACACCATATATTTT,CASSRPRVGNTIYF
TRBJ2-3,.,TRBD1,TRBV11-2,TGTGCCAGCAGCCCTAGAGGGACAGCCACAGATACGCAGTATTTT,CASSPRGTATDTQYF
TRBJ2-5,.,.,TRBV20-1,TGCAGTGTCAGAGAGACCCAGTACTTC,CSVRETQYF
TRBJ2-1,.,.,TRBV18,TGTGCCAGCTCACGGGAGTGGGACTCCTACAATGAGCAGTTCTTC,CASSREWDSYNEQFF
TRBJ1-2,.,.,TRBV9,TGTGCCAGCAGCGACCCGGGAGTCCCAGGTGGCTACACCTTC,CASSDPGVPGGYTF
TRBJ1-4,.,.,TRBV6-1,TGTGCCAGCAGTGAAGTACGTCGCAGGGGTGAAAAACTGTTTTTT,CASSEVRRRGEKLFF
TRBJ1-3,.,.,TRBV9,TGTGCCAGCAGAAATGGGCAGACAAACACCATATATTTT,CASRNGQTNTIYF
TRBJ2-1,.,.,TRBV7-2,TGTGCCAGCAGCGATATGGGACCCAGGTACAATGAGCAGTTCTTC,CASSDMGPRYNEQFF
TRBJ1-5,.,.,TRBV5-1,TGCGCCAGCAGCTCGGATGTCTTAAACCCGTGGGGTTATCAGCCCCAGCATTTT,CASSSDVLNPWGYQPQHF
TRBJ2-2,.,TRBD2,TRBV28,TGTGCCAGCAGCGGGGGGGCGAACACCGGGGAGCTGTTTTTT,CASSGGANTGELFF
TRBJ2-7,.,.,TRBV30,TGTGCCTGGAGCTACAGGGAAGGCCGGCCGCAGTACTTC,CAWSYREGRPQYF
TRBJ1-6,.,.,TRBV11-2,TGTGCCAGCAGCTTAGAACAGGGAGCCGATTCACCCCTCCACTTT,CASSLEQGADSPLHF
TRBJ1-5,.,.,TRBV29-1,TGCAGCGTTGAAGTATCAAGGAATCAGCCCCAGCATTTT,CSVEVSRNQPQHF
TRBJ2-4,.,.,TRBV7-9,TGTGCCAGCAGCTTACAGGAGGGGAACATTCAGTACTTC,CASSLQEGNIQYF
TRBJ2-2,.,TRBD1,TRBV2,TGTGCCAGCAGGGCTCTGACAGGGGTGACCGGGGAGCTGTTTTTT,CASRALTGVTGELFF
TRBJ2-1,.,.,TRBV5-1,TGCGCCAGCAGCTTATTACAAATGGAGGGTCAGAACGGGCAGTTCTTC,CASSLLQMEGQNGQFF
TRBJ2-1,.,.,TRBV6-1,TGTGCCAGCTTGGACCCATTAGGTGATGAGCAGTTCTTC,CASLDPLGDEQFF
TRBJ2-7,.,.,TRBV30,TGTGCCTGGAGTGTAGCCCCGGCTTACGAGCAGTACTTC,CAWSVAPAYEQYF
TRBJ2-7,.,.,TRBV9,TGTGCCAGCAGCGCGGGATCAGACACGCTATCCTACGAGCAGTACTTC,CASSAGSDTLSYEQYF
TRBJ2-7,once,.,TRBV5-6,TGTGCCAGCAGCTTGCCGTTAAGCTCCTACGAGCAGTACTTC,CASSLPLSSYEQYF
TRBJ2-1,.,TRBD1,TRBV7-9,TGTGCCAGCAGCTTAGGTGGGACGGCAGGGGGCCATGAGCAGTTCTTC,CASSLGGTAGGHEQFF
TRBJ2-1,.,TRBD1,TRBV4-2,TGTGCCAGCAGCCAAGATAACAGGGGGCCCTACAATGAGCAGTTCTTC,CASSQDNRGPYNEQFF
TRBJ2-2,.,.,TRBV4-1,TGCGCCAGCAGCCCTCAGCCCCGAGGGACCTATTACACCGGGGAGCTGTTTTTT,CASSPQPRGTYYTGELFF
TRBJ1-1,.,TRBD1,TRBV27,TGTGCCAGCAGTACGGGACAGGAGACACATGAAGCTTTCTTT,CASSTGQETHEAFF
TRBJ1-2,few,.,TRBV7-2,TGTGCCAGCAGCCTCACAGCCCTCTATGGCTACACCTTC,CASSLTALYGYTF
TRBJ2-4,.,.,TRBV6-6,TGTGCCAGCAGCGGAGCAGGGTTTACAGCCAAAAACATTCAGTACTTC,CASSGAGFTAKNIQYF
TRBJ2-2,.,.,TRBV30,TGTGCCTGGAGTTCGGTGAACACCGGGGAGCTGTTTTTT,CAWSSVNTGELFF
TRBJ1-2,.,.,TRBV7-9,TGTGCCAGCAACAGGGACTGGGGCTACACCTTC,CASNRDWGYTF
TRBJ1-1,.,.,TRBV7-9,TGTGCCAGCAGCTCTCCCGATGGGGTAACTGAAGCTTTCTTT,CASSSPDGVTEAFF
TRBJ2-5,once,TRBD2,TRBV7-8,TGTGCCAGCAGCCCCTGGACTAGCGGGGCAGAGGAGACCCAGTACTTC,CASSPWTSGAEETQYF
TRBJ2-1,once,TRBD2,TRBV7-8,TGTGCCAGCAGCTTAGGACTAGCTGGGTTGAATGAGCAGTTCTTC,CASSLGLAGLNEQFF
TRBJ1-4,.,TRBD1,TRBV29-1,TGCAGCGTTCAGGACAGGGGAGGGGCAACTAATGAAAAACTGTTTTTT,CSVQDRGGATNEKLFF
TRBJ2-3,.,.,TRBV12-5,TGTGCTAGTGGACCAGGGGAGGGCTACACAGATACGCAGTATTTT,CASGPGEGYTDTQYF
TRBJ1-1,.,TRBD1,TRBV27,TGTGCCAGCAGTGCCCGGGACAGGGGGAACACTGAAGCTTTCTTT,CASSARDRGNTEAFF
TRBJ2-1,.,TRBD2,TRBV4-1,TGCGCCAGCAGCCTGGGACTAGCGGACGACAATGAGCAGTTCTTC,CASSLGLADDNEQFF
TRBJ1-1,.,TRBD1,TRBV30,TGTGCCTTTTACAGGGGGCGGGTGAACACTGAAGCTTTCTTT,CAFYRGRVNTEAFF